A selection of T cell receptor beta chains follows, all from one sample in a study of blood T cell repertoires in COVID-19. TCRdb's copy holds only in-frame clones and misses some; the assay was immunoSEQ multiplex PCR. The top ten clones hold approximately 1.6% of a sample with a few hundred thousand clones, approximately 89% of them seen once. Material for sequencing was peripheral blood. These receptors were obtained from a woman in her 30s with COVID-19, enrolled during active disease. Both conserved end residues are part of each CDR3. Fields, in order: V gene, D gene, J gene, clone size, CDR3 protein, CDR3 DNA. D genes are given only for firm matches. Some rows mark clone size as missing; the rest say once, few, many or name a class of expanded clone.

V: TRBV5-4
D: .
J: TRBJ2-6
size: .
CDR3: CASSSVQGSGANVLTF
DNA: TGTGCCAGCAGCTCCGTGCAGGGTTCTGGGGCCAACGTCCTGACTTTC

V: TRBV18
D: .
J: TRBJ2-7
size: .
CDR3: CASSKQQGSYEQYF
DNA: TGTGCCAGCTCAAAACAGCAGGGGTCCTACGAGCAGTACTTC

V: TRBV2
D: .
J: TRBJ1-1
size: .
CDR3: CASRYSSGGTEAFF
DNA: TGTGCCAGCAGGTACTCCAGCGGCGGCACTGAAGCTTTCTTT

V: TRBV24-1
D: .
J: TRBJ2-2
size: .
CDR3: CATSDPRTGNTGELFF
DNA: TGTGCCACCAGTGATCCCCGAACAGGGAACACCGGGGAGCTGTTTTTT

V: TRBV6-8
D: .
J: TRBJ1-6
size: .
CDR3: CASSYIDGIRENSPLHF
DNA: TGTGCCAGCAGTTACATAGATGGTATCAGGGAAAATTCACCCCTCCACTTT

V: TRBV2
D: TRBD1
J: TRBJ1-2
size: .
CDR3: CASSEYGTGGDYGYTF
DNA: TGTGCCAGCAGTGAATACGGGACAGGGGGCGACTATGGCTACACCTTC

V: TRBV3-1/TRBV3-2
D: TRBD2
J: TRBJ2-2
size: .
CDR3: CASSQGIAGGPSGELFF
DNA: TGTGCCAGCAGCCAGGGAATAGCGGGGGGGCCTTCCGGGGAGCTGTTTTTT

V: TRBV3-1/TRBV3-2
D: TRBD1
J: TRBJ2-1
size: .
CDR3: CASSQKGGYGLF
DNA: TGTGCCAGCAGCCAAAAAGGGGGCTACGGGCTCTTC

V: TRBV24-1
D: .
J: TRBJ2-3
size: .
CDR3: CATSQGESTDTQYF
DNA: TGTGCCACCAGTCAGGGTGAAAGCACAGATACGCAGTATTTT

V: TRBV15
D: .
J: TRBJ1-2
size: once
CDR3: CATSSKLTSRQFSYGYTF
DNA: TGTGCCACCAGCTCTAAACTCACAAGCCGACAGTTCAGCTATGGCTACACCTTC

V: TRBV5-1
D: TRBD2
J: TRBJ2-3
size: once
CDR3: CASSLPKLAGGTDTQYF
DNA: TGCGCCAGCAGCTTACCAAAATTAGCGGGGGGGACAGATACGCAGTATTTT

V: TRBV10-2
D: TRBD2
J: TRBJ2-3
size: .
CDR3: CASSWTSDNTDTQYF
DNA: TGCGCCAGCAGCTGGACTAGCGATAACACAGATACGCAGTATTTT

V: TRBV27
D: .
J: TRBJ2-7
size: .
CDR3: CASSLVPQAPYEQYF
DNA: TGTGCCAGCAGTTTAGTCCCCCAGGCTCCCTACGAGCAGTACTTC

V: TRBV6-6
D: .
J: TRBJ1-3
size: once
CDR3: CASSQQLYSGNTIYF
DNA: TGTGCCAGCAGCCAACAGTTATACTCTGGAAACACCATATATTTT

V: TRBV27
D: .
J: TRBJ1-1
size: .
CDR3: CASSPWGGTEAFF
DNA: TGTGCCAGCAGCCCCTGGGGCGGCACTGAAGCTTTCTTT